This T cell receptor beta chain was identified in a study of molecular identifiers for immune sequencing clone quantification. Findings and limits, study-wide: Highly expanded clone sizes could be underestimated by identical TCR molecules sharing a barcode. Among effectors, clones above 20 RNA copies held over 99% of molecules; among naive cells, under 1%.

Methods described previously were used for bulk TCR libraries, and listed TCR primers were applied. TCRdb redid the calling of the PCR reads with MiXCR, one entry per CDR3 protein. There are 400,000 to 600,000 distinct CDR3 sequences in the sample; 25% occur only once, and 0.76% lies in the top ten. This clonotype was observed at least ten times. Its antigen is still unknown. Sequenced material: naive CD8+ T cells from blood, with Jurkat cell RNA spiked in. Subset specified: FACS-sorted CD8+CD4-CCR7+CD45RA+ naive T cells. The receptor was derived from a human donor in good health. Some libraries in this study had Jurkat cell RNA spiked in.

The CDR3 protein is CASSYFSGNYGYTF. The CDR3 coding sequence is TGTGCCAGCAGTTATTTTTCAGGGAACTATGGCTACACCTTC. The chain joins TRBV6-5 to TRBJ1-2; D may be TRBD1 (5 bases). Germline V CDR1 and CDR2: MNHEY, SVGAGI. This CDR3 has 14 amino acids. Trimming cost V 3 bases and J 2 bases, with 10 bases left between them.